This T cell receptor (beta chain) was obtained from a study of shared clonotypes between healthy human individuals. The unsorted samples took around 81 million PBMCs to get genomic DNA. CDR3 length: 13 amino acids. V was trimmed by 3 bases and J by 2 bases, leaving 5 bases between them. Germline CDR1 reads GTSNPN; CDR2 reads SVGIG (reference sequence). Replicate PCRs were loaded with around 280 ng DNA from unsorted PBMC, about 30,000 T cell genomes. Repertoires were generated with immunoSEQ multiplex PCR, while TCRdb's copy carries only in-frame clones and drops some. The sample has about 480,000 clones, over 60% seen once.

The clonotype was recovered from a middle-aged woman in good health. Some clones in this sample may be carry-over from other donors' samples. The source material was PBMCs. This chain connects TRBV30 to TRBJ2-6; D is unresolved. The CDR3 loop is CAWRGPGANVLTF. CDR3 nucleotides: TGTGCCTGGAGAGGCCCTGGGGCCAACGTCCTGACTTTC. The full variable domain, its missing parts supplied by reference TRBV30 and TRBJ2-6, is SQTIHQWPATLVQPVGSPLSLECTVEGTSNPNLYWYRQAAGRGLQLLFYSVGIGQISSEVPQNLSASRPQDRQFILSSKKLLLSDSGFYLCAWRGPGANVLTFGAGSRLTVL.